This record covers a single TCR beta chain. The antigen is not known. This sample stems from a study of graft-versus-host responses after intestinal transplantation. Study context: Isolated intestinal, liver-intestinal, or multivisceral transplants were what recipients had. Tacrolimus and steroids were given for around three years to all recipients after anti-thymocyte globulin induction. Findings and caveats of the study: Recipient-marrow GvH clones were detected, some having first appeared in ileum or blood.

This CDR3 is built from 17 residues. The assay was immunoSEQ multiplex PCR, and TCRdb's table has in-frame clones only and misses some. The sample records roughly 110,000 clones, just over 90% being singletons. Sequences were derived from unstimulated CD4+ T cells sorted from spleen or lymph node cells, sampled before transplant. The sequence came from a human donor who was the organ donor for an intestinal transplant. This rearrangement joins TRBV21-1 to TRBJ2-5; the table's D call, TRBD2, has no DNA check behind it. TRBV21-1 is classified as a pseudogene. CDR3 sequence: CASSKRLSGAMRETQYF. For the CDR3, the DNA is TGTGCCAGCAGCAAGAGGCTATCGGGAGCAATGCGGGAGACCCAGTACTTC.